A selection of T cell receptor beta chains follows, all from one sample in a study of blood T cell repertoires in COVID-19. The assay was immunoSEQ multiplex PCR, and TCRdb's table has in-frame clones only and misses some. Among roughly 200,000 clones listed, approximately 84% were seen once. The sample consisted of peripheral blood. These receptors came from an older woman with active or convalescent COVID-19. The CDR3 runs from the conserved cysteine through the conserved F or W. The order of the fields is D gene, J gene, clone size, V gene, CDR3 protein, CDR3 DNA. The D gene is left open where the match is weak. Clone size, where shown, is once, few, many, or a class for clones that have expanded.

-	TRBJ1-5	-	TRBV24-1	CATSGEGKGNQPQHF	TGTGCCACCAGTGGGGAGGGAAAGGGCAATCAGCCCCAGCATTTT
-	TRBJ2-5	-	TRBV19	CASSIGQLPQETQYF	TGTGCCAGTAGTATCGGACAGCTTCCTCAAGAGACCCAGTACTTC
-	TRBJ1-1	-	TRBV7-9	CASSSGGAGNTEAFF	TGTGCCAGCAGCTCTGGGGGGGCTGGGAACACTGAAGCTTTCTTT
-	TRBJ2-7	-	TRBV6-4	CASSGLGAGAYEQYF	TGTGCCAGCAGTGGGCTCGGTGCAGGTGCCTACGAGCAGTACTTC
-	TRBJ2-1	-	TRBV27	CASSFLKTRSASYEQFF	TGTGCCAGCAGTTTCCTAAAAACTAGGTCGGCAAGTTATGAGCAGTTCTTC
-	TRBJ2-7	-	TRBV11-2	CASSPVWPSYEQYF	TGTGCCAGCAGCCCTGTTTGGCCTTCCTACGAGCAGTACTTC
-	TRBJ2-2	-	TRBV7-9	CASSLGQNTGELFF	TGTGCCAGCAGCTTAGGACAGAACACCGGGGAGCTGTTTTTT
TRBD2	TRBJ2-3	-	TRBV5-1	CASSSTTSGSNTQYF	TGCGCCAGCAGCTCCACAACTAGCGGGAGTAATACGCAGTATTTT
-	TRBJ2-5	-	TRBV5-8	CASSLLRTAQETQYF	TGTGCCAGCAGCTTGCTTCGGACAGCCCAAGAGACCCAGTACTTC
TRBD1	TRBJ1-1	-	TRBV7-9	CASSFGQGTTEAFF	TGTGCCAGCAGCTTCGGACAGGGGACCACTGAAGCTTTCTTT
TRBD2	TRBJ2-7	-	TRBV29-1	CSVEARTSGRLFYEQYF	TGCAGCGTTGAAGCCCGGACTAGCGGGAGATTATTCTACGAGCAGTACTTC
TRBD1	TRBJ2-2	-	TRBV11-1	CASSLDRVSTGELFF	TGTGCCAGCAGCCTCGACAGGGTGTCCACCGGGGAGCTGTTTTTT
TRBD1	TRBJ2-3	once	TRBV27	CASRGTGKLHTQYF	TGTGCCAGCAGAGGGACAGGGAAGTTGCATACGCAGTATTTT
-	TRBJ2-1	-	TRBV5-1	CASSMVRELVNEQFF	TGCGCCAGCAGCATGGTCAGGGAACTTGTAAATGAGCAGTTCTTC
TRBD2	TRBJ2-5	-	TRBV25-1	CASGLGGQETQYF	TGTGCCAGCGGACTAGGAGGACAAGAGACCCAGTACTTC
TRBD1	TRBJ1-5	-	TRBV27	CASSDRDRGAGQPQHF	TGTGCCAGCAGTGACCGGGACAGGGGGGCAGGTCAGCCCCAGCATTTT
-	TRBJ2-5	-	TRBV19	CASRADQETQYF	TGTGCCAGTAGAGCGGACCAAGAGACCCAGTACTTC
TRBD2	TRBJ2-3	-	TRBV4-1	CASSQAGRESDTQYF	TGCGCCAGCAGCCAAGCCGGGCGGGAGTCAGATACGCAGTATTTT
TRBD1	TRBJ1-1	-	TRBV7-9	CASSFLGITGGSEAFF	TGTGCCAGCAGCTTTCTTGGGATCACAGGGGGCTCGGAAGCTTTCTTT
-	TRBJ1-5	-	TRBV2	CASSPWTENQPQHF	TGTGCCAGCAGCCCCTGGACAGAAAATCAGCCCCAGCATTTT
-	TRBJ1-1	-	TRBV4-1	CASSQGTVNTEAFF	TGCGCCAGCAGCCAAGGGACAGTGAACACTGAAGCTTTCTTT
TRBD2	TRBJ2-2	-	TRBV19	CASSATSYTGELFF	TGTGCCAGTAGTGCGACTAGCTACACCGGGGAGCTGTTTTTT
TRBD1	TRBJ2-4	-	TRBV10-2	CAMGDRNIQYF	TGCGCCATGGGGGACAGAAACATTCAGTACTTC
-	TRBJ2-5	-	TRBV5-1	CASSLIPGEQETQYF	TGCGCCAGCAGCTTGATCCCGGGGGAACAAGAGACCCAGTACTTC
TRBD2	TRBJ2-1	few	TRBV4-1	CASSQGGIAGDGRNEQFF	TGCGCCAGCAGCCAAGGGGGGATAGCGGGAGATGGTAGGAATGAGCAGTTCTTC
-	TRBJ2-5	-	TRBV5-1	CASSLTGVGETQYF	TGCGCCAGCAGCTTGACGGGGGTTGGGGAGACCCAGTACTTC
TRBD2	TRBJ2-1	-	TRBV11-3	CASSSGLASYNEQFF	TGTGCCAGCAGCTCTGGACTAGCGTCCTACAATGAGCAGTTCTTC
-	TRBJ1-1	-	TRBV12-3/TRBV12-4	CASSLPSNTEAFF	TGTGCCAGCAGTTTACCCTCGAACACTGAAGCTTTCTTT